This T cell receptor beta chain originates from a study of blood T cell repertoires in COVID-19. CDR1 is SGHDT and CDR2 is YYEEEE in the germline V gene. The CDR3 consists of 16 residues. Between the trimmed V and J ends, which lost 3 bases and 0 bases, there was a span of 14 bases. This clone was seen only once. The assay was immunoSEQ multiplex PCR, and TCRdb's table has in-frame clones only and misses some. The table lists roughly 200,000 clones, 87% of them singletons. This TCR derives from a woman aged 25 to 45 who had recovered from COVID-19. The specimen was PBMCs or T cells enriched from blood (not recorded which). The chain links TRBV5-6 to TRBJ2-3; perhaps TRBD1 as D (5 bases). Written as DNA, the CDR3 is TGTGCCAGCAGCTCCCTTCACAGGCCTAGCACAGATACGCAGTATTTT. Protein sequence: CASSSLHRPSTDTQYF.